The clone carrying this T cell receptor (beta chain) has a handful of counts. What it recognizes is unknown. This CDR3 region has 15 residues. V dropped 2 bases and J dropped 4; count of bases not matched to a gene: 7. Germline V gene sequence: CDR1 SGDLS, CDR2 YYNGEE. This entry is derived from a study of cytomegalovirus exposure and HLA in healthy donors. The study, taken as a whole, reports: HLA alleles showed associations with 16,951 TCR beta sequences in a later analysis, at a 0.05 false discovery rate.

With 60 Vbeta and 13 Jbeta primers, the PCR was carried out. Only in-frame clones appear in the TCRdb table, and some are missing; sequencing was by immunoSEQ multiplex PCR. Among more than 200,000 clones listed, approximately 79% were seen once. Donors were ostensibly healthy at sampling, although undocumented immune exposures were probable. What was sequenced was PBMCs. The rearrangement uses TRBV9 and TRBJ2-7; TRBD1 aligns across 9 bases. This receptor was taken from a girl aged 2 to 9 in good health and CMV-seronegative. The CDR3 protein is CASSVDTGGKYEQYF. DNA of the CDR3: TGTGCCAGCAGCGTGGACACAGGGGGCAAGTACGAGCAGTACTTC. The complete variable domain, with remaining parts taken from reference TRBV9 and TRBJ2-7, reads DSGVTQTPKHLITATGQRVTLRCSPRSGDLSVYWYQQSLDQGLQFLIQYYNGEERAKGNILERFSAQQFPDLHSELNLSSLELGDSALYFCASSVDTGGKYEQYFGPGTRLTVT.